This TCR beta chain originates from a study of identifying expanded T cells in peripheral blood. The study, taken as a whole, reports: Clone count variance between roughly 2-week samples rose with total template count. Technical replicates showed around 1.2 changed clones; two weeks around 15; four weeks 19.

Method: immunoSEQ multiplex PCR; TCRdb's copy keeps in-frame clones and lacks some. The table lists roughly 100,000 clones, approximately 90% of them singletons. No infections or other immune events were documented during collection. About this clone: Its matching antigen is unknown.

Trimming removed 0 bases from V and 0 bases from J, with 11 bases in between. Germline lookup yields CDR1 LGHNA and CDR2 YNFKEQ. CDR3 length equals 16 residues. The clonotype was recovered from a person aged 18 to 70 in good health. Sequencing input: blood. J is TRBJ1-1 and V is TRBV4-2; no clear D. The CDR3 protein is CASSQDYSGLNTEAFF. CDR3 nucleotides: TGTGCCAGCAGCCAAGATTACTCGGGGTTGAACACTGAAGCTTTCTTT.